One and the same sample provided the 30 T cell receptor beta chains below, sequenced in a study of T-cell memory formation after mild COVID-19. Each CDR3 protein is one row after TCRdb ran MiXCR on the 5' RACE reads. Of over 350,000 distinct CDR3 sequences listed, roughly 24% are singletons. Sequencing input: PBMCs or a T cell subset sorted from them (not recorded which). These receptors were taken from an adult woman who had mild COVID-19 (a few samples of this study predate the infection). Cell type and time point are not known.

The J gene is TRBJ2-5, the V gene TRBV24-1; a weak D match, TRBD2 (5 bases). V was shortened by 2 bases and J by 9 bases, with 12 bases between the two germline ends. CDR3 length: 13 residues. The germline gives CDR1 KGHDR, CDR2 SFDVKD. CDR3 in DNA: TGTGCCACCAGTGATTCCGACGGACTTCCCCAGTACTTC. This translates into CATSDSDGLPQYF.

This clonotype has a handful of counts. This rearrangement joins TRBV12-3 or TRBV12-4 to TRBJ2-1; D might be TRBD1 or TRBD2, each matching 5 bases. The CDR3 contains 12 residues. In DNA, the CDR3 is TGTGTCTCGGGGCAGTCCTACAATGAGCAGTTCTTC. Its protein product is CVSGQSYNEQFF.

The chain is built from TRBV20-1 and TRBJ2-7; D is uncertain. The CDR3 has 14 residues. CDR1 DFQATT and CDR2 SNEGSKA come from the germline V gene (reference sequence). Trimming shortened V by 5 bases and J by 0 bases, and 14 bases separated the two germline ends. CDR3: CSASDRDHSYEQYF. In DNA form, the CDR3 reads TGCAGTGCTTCCGACCGAGATCACTCCTACGAGCAGTACTTC.

The V gene is TRBV7-9, the J gene TRBJ2-7, with 9 bases aligning to TRBD1. The V gene end was trimmed by 3 bases and the J gene end by 5 bases; junction bases not matched to a gene: 8. Germline lookup yields CDR1 SEHNR and CDR2 FQNEAQ (reference sequence). The CDR3 sequence is 15 residues long. This CDR3 reads CASSFRDRAGNEQYF. The CDR3 bases are TGTGCCAGCAGCTTCCGGGACAGGGCGGGGAACGAGCAGTACTTC. The complete variable domain, with remaining parts taken from reference TRBV7-9 and TRBJ2-7, reads DTGVSQNPRHKITKRGQNVTFRCDPISEHNRLYWYRQTLGQGPEFLTYFQNEAQLEKSRLLSDRFSAERPKGSFSTLEIQRTEQGDSAMYLCASSFRDRAGNEQYFGPGTRLTVT.

This clonotype has only a few counts. The chain combines TRBV5-1 with TRBJ2-6; D gene uncertain. Looked up from germline, CDR1 is SGHRS and CDR2 is YFSETQ. V was trimmed by 2 bases and J by 0 bases, leaving 12 bases between them. There are 17 residues in the CDR3. CDR3 bases: TGCGCCAGCAGCTTATACGACGGAAGCTCTGGGGCCAACGTCCTGACTTTC. This sequence encodes CASSLYDGSSGANVLTF.

This clonotype was seen many times. The chain has TRBV7-8 and TRBJ2-7; 8 nucleotides match TRBD2. Germline values: CDR1 SGHVS, CDR2 FQNEAQ. The CDR3 sequence is 14 residues long. V shed 3 bases, J shed 2 bases, and the junction held 3 bases outside the gene matches. For the CDR3, the DNA is TGTGCCAGCAGCTTTTCGGGGGGGGCCTACGAGCAGTACTTC. Amino acids: CASSFSGGAYEQYF.

This clonotype was observed a handful of times. The V call is TRBV24-1, the J call TRBJ2-3, with no clear D. CDR3 length: 13 amino acids. V was shortened by 4 bases and J by 6 bases, with 10 bases between the two germline ends. Germline V CDR1 and CDR2: KGHDR, SFDVKD. The chain's CDR3 is CATSDPVDDTQYF. The CDR3, as DNA: TGTGCCACCAGTGACCCGGTTGACGATACGCAGTATTTT.

The chain links TRBV12-3 or TRBV12-4 to TRBJ1-2; D might be TRBD1 (5 bases). V was clipped by 1 base and J by 4 bases, with 7 bases between them. This CDR3 is 13 amino acids long. The CDR3 region has the DNA TGTGCCAGCAGTTTAGAGGGGAGCTATGGCTACACCTTC. Translation gives CASSLEGSYGYTF.

There are a few counts of this clonotype. The chain joins TRBV14 to TRBJ2-6; D uncertain. Germline V CDR1 and CDR2: SGHDN, FVKESK. The V gene lost 0 bases and the J gene lost 0 bases, with 9 bases spanning the gap. The CDR3 has 17 residues. This CDR3 reads CASSQDRRASGANVLTF. The CDR3 DNA reads TGTGCCAGCAGCCAAGATCGTCGGGCCTCTGGGGCCAACGTCCTGACTTTC. The complete variable domain, with remaining parts taken from reference TRBV14 and TRBJ2-6, reads EAGVTQFPSHSVIEKGQTVTLRCDPISGHDNLYWYRRVMGKEIKFLLHFVKESKQDESGMPNNRFLAERTGGTYSTLKVQPAELEDSGVYFCASSQDRRASGANVLTFGAGSRLTVL.

In this sample, this clonotype turned up a few times. The V call is TRBV25-1, the J call TRBJ2-6, with D tentatively TRBD1 or TRBD2 (5 bases each). Germline V gene data show CDR1 as MGHDK and CDR2 as SYGVNS. The CDR3 loop spans 18 amino acids. V was clipped by 3 bases and J by 2 bases, with 17 bases between them. The CDR3 loop is CASSEDPGRETGANVLTF. Written as DNA, the CDR3 is TGTGCCAGCAGTGAGGACCCGGGACGGGAAACTGGGGCCAACGTCCTGACTTTC.

The chain is built from TRBV7-2 and TRBJ1-4; TRBD1 might be the D (5 bases). In germline, CDR1 is SGHTA, CDR2 FQGNSA. The CDR3 is 14 amino acids. Trimming shortened V by 2 bases and J by 8 bases, and 12 bases separated the two germline ends. The CDR3 here is CASSLRAGPEKLFF. CDR3 sequence (DNA): TGTGCCAGCAGCTTACGGGCGGGACCCGAAAAACTGTTTTTT.

The sample holds a few counts of this clonotype. The chain employs TRBV20-1 and TRBJ2-2; the D is unclear. With 5 bases removed from V and 7 bases from J, the gap between germline ends came to 8 bases. CDR1 is DFQATT and CDR2 is SNEGSKA in the germline V gene (reference sequence). The CDR3 spans 11 residues. The CDR3 DNA reads as TGCAGTGCTCCCAAGATCGGGGAGCTGTTTTTT. Its translation: CSAPKIGELFF.

This clonotype was observed a few times. The chain joins TRBV15 to TRBJ2-7; TRBD2 matches 11 bases. CDR3 length: 17 amino acids. Germline values: CDR1 LNHNV, CDR2 YYDKDF (reference sequence). Trimming took 4 bases from V and 3 from J; bases not matched to a gene: 11. CDR3 protein: CATSKGLAEDLIYEQYF. The CDR3 coding sequence is TGTGCCACCAGCAAGGGACTAGCGGAGGACCTTATCTACGAGCAGTACTTC.

CDR3 in amino acids: CSARGMSGRAYEQYF. DNA for the CDR3: TGCAGTGCTAGGGGAATGAGCGGGAGGGCCTACGAGCAGTACTTC. V usage is TRBV20-1 and J usage is TRBJ2-7, with 10 bases aligning to TRBD2. The CDR3 loop spans 15 amino acids. V shed 3 bases and J 2 bases; nucleotides not matched to a gene: 7. The germline V gene has CDR1 DFQATT and CDR2 SNEGSKA (reference sequence).

This rearrangement joins TRBV11-2 to TRBJ1-5; no firm D call. The CDR3 has 15 amino acids. V was shortened by 0 bases and J by 2 bases, with 8 bases between the two germline ends. The germline gives CDR1 SGHAT, CDR2 FQNNGV. The CDR3 loop reads CASSLDFNGNQPQHF. CDR3 DNA: TGTGCCAGCAGCTTAGATTTTAACGGCAATCAGCCCCAGCATTTT.

The chain recombines TRBV5-1 with TRBJ1-2; TRBD1 matches at 9 bases. With V trimmed by 4 bases and J by 5 bases, 9 bases remained unmatched. Per the germline V gene, CDR1 is SGHRS and CDR2 is YFSETQ. CDR3 length equals 15 residues. DNA of the CDR3: TGCGCCAGCAGCCCGCCGCCGGGACAGGGTTATGGCTACACCTTC. It codes for CASSPPPGQGYGYTF. Full variable domain (outside the CDR3, taken from reference TRBV5-1 and TRBJ1-2): KAGVTQTPRYLIKTRGQQVTLSCSPISGHRSVSWYQQTPGQGLQFLFEYFSETQRNKGNFPGRFSGRQFSNSRSEMNVSTLELGDSALYLCASSPPPGQGYGYTFGSGTRLTVV.

This clonotype was detected once. The V and J genes are TRBV12-3 or TRBV12-4 and TRBJ2-5; D might be TRBD2 (6 bases). This CDR3 is 18 amino acids long. V was pared by 7 bases and J by 2 bases, with 26 bases between. The DNA for the CDR3 is TGTGCCAGCACCCTCACCACCCTGACTAGAATTTTACAAGAGACCCAGTACTTC. Residues: CASTLTTLTRILQETQYF.

In its sample, this clonotype was seen a few times. V usage is TRBV7-9 and J usage is TRBJ2-5; TRBD1 matches 8 bases. The CDR3 loop spans 15 amino acids. From germline, CDR1 is SEHNR and CDR2 FQNEAQ (reference sequence). J gave up 3 bases and V 4 bases, and 7 bases lay outside the gene matches. The CDR3 protein is CASSYRTGTKETQYF. The CDR3 bases are TGTGCCAGCAGCTACCGGACAGGGACCAAAGAGACCCAGTACTTC.

J is TRBJ1-2 and V is TRBV3-1; perhaps TRBD1 as D (5 bases). The CDR3 is 14 residues long. V was pared by 5 bases and J by 2 bases, with 12 bases between. Germline V lookup: CDR1 LGHDT, CDR2 YNNKEL (reference sequence). The CDR3 sequence: CASSTPEGNYGYTF. CDR3 bases: TGTGCCAGCAGCACCCCCGAGGGGAACTATGGCTACACCTTC.

The chain has TRBV27 and TRBJ2-7; D ambiguous. CDR3 size: 14 residues. Between the trimmed V and J ends, which lost 4 bases and 2 bases, there was a span of 12 bases. Looked up from germline, CDR1 is MNHEY and CDR2 is SMNVEV (reference sequence). The CDR3, as DNA: TGTGCCAGCAGTTCAGCTACCCTACCCTACGAGCAGTACTTC. Translation: CASSSATLPYEQYF.

This clonotype has only a few counts. The chain couples TRBV29-1 to TRBJ1-1; D is unclear. Between the trimmed V and J ends, which lost 6 bases and 7 bases, there was a span of 15 bases. The CDR3 is 12 residues long. Germline CDR1 SQVTM, CDR2 ANQGSEA. The DNA for the CDR3 is TGCAGCGTCGACCAGACGGGCCTTGAAGCTTTCTTT. It codes for CSVDQTGLEAFF.

The chain carries TRBV7-2 and TRBJ2-7, with 10 nucleotides matching TRBD2. CDR1 is SGHTA, CDR2 FQGNSA, per germline. With 8 bases clipped from V and 4 bases from J, the junction kept 8 bases outside the gene matches. The CDR3 is made up of 14 amino acids. CDR3 sequence: CASSRGLAMYEQYF. CDR3 nucleotide sequence: TGTGCCAGCTCACGGGGACTAGCGATGTACGAGCAGTACTTC.

The chain employs TRBV18 and TRBJ1-1; D remains unclear. V was trimmed by 3 bases and J by 5 bases, leaving 13 bases between them. This CDR3 comprises 14 residues. Germline CDR1 reads KGHSH; CDR2 reads LQKENI. The CDR3 DNA reads TGTGCCAGCTCACCGACCTGGGGTCAAACTGAAGCTTTCTTT. Protein sequence: CASSPTWGQTEAFF.

This clonotype has just a few counts. This chain uses TRBV2 with TRBJ2-7; D is possibly TRBD1 (6 bases). Germline V gives CDR1 SNHLY, CDR2 FYNNEI. This CDR3 has 14 amino acids. V was pared by 8 bases and J by 5 bases, with 19 bases between. The CDR3 reads CASATGTYHDEQYF. The CDR3 DNA is TGTGCCAGCGCTACCGGGACATATCACGACGAGCAGTACTTC.

This clonotype was seen a handful of times. The chain uses TRBV7-2 and TRBJ2-7; D might be TRBD2 (6 bases). Trimming left V 8 bases short and J 2 bases short, with 16 bases between. This CDR3 is built from 14 residues. Germline loops: CDR1 SGHTA, CDR2 FQGNSA. Written as DNA, the CDR3 is TGTGCCAGCCTGAGTTGGGGGGAGACCTACGAGCAGTACTTC. Protein sequence: CASLSWGETYEQYF.

The V call is TRBV20-1, the J call TRBJ2-1; 12 bases line up with TRBD2. The CDR3 consists of 15 residues. J gave up 8 bases and V 3 bases, and 8 bases lay outside the gene matches. Germline values: CDR1 DFQATT, CDR2 SNEGSKA (reference sequence). CDR3 bases: TGCAGTGCTAGGGAACGACTAGCGGGGGCCGATGAGCAGTTCTTC. Translating it yields CSARERLAGADEQFF.

The chain carries TRBV5-1 and TRBJ2-7; 7 bases are shared with TRBD1. Germline values: CDR1 SGHRS, CDR2 YFSETQ. The junction had 6 bases not matched to a gene; V was cut back by 4 bases and J by 5 bases. The CDR3 extends over 13 amino acids. CDR3 loop: CASSQQGSHEQYF. The CDR3 DNA is TGCGCCAGCAGCCAACAGGGGTCCCACGAGCAGTACTTC.

In this sample, this clonotype turned up a few times. The rearrangement joins TRBV12-5 to TRBJ1-4; D remains ambiguous. Between the trimmed V and J ends, which lost 2 bases and 4 bases, there was a span of 14 bases. Germline values: CDR1 LGHNT, CDR2 FRNRAP. This CDR3 is built from 16 residues. CDR3 in DNA: TGTGCTAGTGGTTTGATTCTAGGTGAAGGTAATGAAAAACTGTTTTTT. Amino acids: CASGLILGEGNEKLFF.

This clonotype was seen only a few times. V usage is TRBV7-9 and J usage is TRBJ2-1; weak D call: TRBD1 (5 bases). The CDR3 consists of 13 residues. Trimming cost V 4 bases and J 6 bases, with 10 bases left between them. Germline CDR1 is SEHNR and CDR2 is FQNEAQ (reference sequence). The CDR3 here is CASSSRQTNEQFF. Written as DNA, the CDR3 is TGTGCCAGCAGCTCCAGACAGACCAATGAGCAGTTCTTC.

The CDR3 nucleotides are TGTGCCAGCAGCCGTCTTACGGGGGGCCTCTACGAGCAGTACTTC. Encoded protein: CASSRLTGGLYEQYF. The rearrangement links TRBV7-9 to TRBJ2-7, with a weak D call TRBD2 (7 bases). This CDR3 spans 15 amino acids. V lost 5 bases, J lost 3 bases, and 17 bases lay in between. CDR1 and CDR2 from the germline V gene are SEHNR and FQNEAQ (reference sequence).